The 15 T cell receptor beta chains below were found in one sample sequenced in a study of tumor and adjacent non-tumor tissue in lung cancer. TCRbeta libraries were built with three rounds of nested PCR, modified from ARM-PCR. TCRdb recomputed calls from the multiplex PCR reads with MiXCR, one row per CDR3 protein. Altogether around 39,000 distinct CDR3 sequences are present, 60% being singletons, with the ten largest covering around 45%. RNA was extracted from bulk tissue without any cell sorting. This non-tumor lung sample came from over 3 cm beyond the tumor edge. Sequenced input: distant non-tumor lung tissue. Receptor source: a man between 45 and 60 years old with non-small cell lung cancer.

In its sample, this clonotype was seen once. The conserved phenylalanine or tryptophan normally closing the CDR3 is absent here, so this likely arose from a read error. The chain joins TRBV6-1 to TRBJ1-1; D gene unclear. Germline V gene sequence: CDR1 MNHNS, CDR2 SASEGT. V lost 7 bases and J lost 4, with 7 bases in between. This CDR3 spans 11 amino acids. Written as DNA, the CDR3 is TGTGCCAGCAAAGGAGCCACTGAAGCTTTCCTT. This codes for CASKGATEAFL.

This clonotype showed up just a few times. A single base separates this from a much larger clone, so it may be a read error. The chain links TRBV6-6 to TRBJ2-7, with D possibly matching TRBD1 (5 bases). This CDR3 has 13 amino acids. From germline, CDR1 is MNHNY and CDR2 SVGAGI (reference sequence). CDR3 sequence reads: CASSGTGFYERYF. CDR3 bases: TGTGCCAGCAGTGGTACAGGATTCTACGAGCGGTACTTC.

Worth noting for this clonotype: This may come from a read error, since a much larger clone is one base off. The rearrangement joins TRBV28 to TRBJ2-7, with 9 bases fitting TRBD1. Germline V gene sequence: CDR1 MDHEN, CDR2 SYDVKM. This CDR3 region has 15 residues. CDR3 loop: CAISFLQGAGYEQYF. CDR3 in DNA: TGTGCCATCAGTTTCCTACAGGGGGCGGGATACGAGCAGTACTTC.

This clonotype was detected only once. One end of the junction fails to match germline, which may point to a read error. The chain couples TRBV4-2 to TRBJ2-2, with D possibly TRBD2 on 6 matching bases. The CDR3 is made up of 13 amino acids. Germline-derived CDR1 and CDR2 are LGHNA and YNFKEQ. CDR3 nucleotides: TGTGCCAGTCTTGGCGGGAACTCCGGGGAGCCGTTTTTT. It yields the protein CASLGGNSGEPFF.

With regard to this clonotype: The missing conserved phenylalanine or tryptophan at the end of this CDR3 makes a read error likely. No DNA is shown, since the ends of the CDR3 on it are uncertain; the CDR3 is the one TCRdb lists. CDR3 in amino acids: CSVELLAGGHDEQIL. The chain uses TRBV29-1 and TRBJ2-1; TRBD2 reflects the table's D call only, with no check against the DNA. The CDR3 adds up to 15 amino acids, both ends counted. Germline lookup yields CDR1 SQVTM and CDR2 ANQGSEA.

This clonotype was detected many times. The chain recombines TRBV6-1 with TRBJ2-1; 11 positions agree with TRBD2. The V and J ends lost 7 bases and 5 bases, in that order; junction bases with no gene match: 13. Germline V gives CDR1 MNHNS, CDR2 SASEGT. The CDR3 has 17 amino acids. CDR3 residues: CASTILTSGIYNNEQFF. CDR3 in DNA: TGTGCCAGCACTATTTTGACTAGCGGGATTTATAACAATGAGCAGTTCTTC.

CDR3 in DNA: TGCGCCAGTACGAAGACAGGCTCGATAGATACGCAGTATTTT. Translated: CASTKTGSIDTQYF. V is TRBV4-1 and J is TRBJ2-3; weak D call: TRBD1 (6 bases). The germline CDR1 and CDR2 sequences are MGHRA and YSYEKL. The CDR3 is 14 amino acids. Trimming pared 9 bases from V and 5 bases from J, leaving 18 bases between.

This clonotype was detected many times. CDR3 nucleotides: TGTGCCAGCAGTCCTCGGGAAAATACGCAGTATTTT. Translating gives CASSPRENTQYF. The chain is built from TRBV12-3 or TRBV12-4 and TRBJ2-3, with D possibly being TRBD2 (5 bases). V was pared by 5 bases and J by 7 bases, with 10 bases between. The CDR3 is made up of 12 amino acids.

As concerns this clonotype: One junction end disagrees with the germline gene, perhaps due to a read error. The gene calls are TRBV2 and TRBJ1-5; D is undetermined. The CDR3 runs to 14 residues. Germline loops: CDR1 SNHLY, CDR2 FYNNEI. The CDR3 sequence: CASTAVYSNQPQHF. The CDR3 DNA is TGTGCCAGCACCGCAGTGTATAGCAATCAGCCTCAGCATTTT.

This clonotype came up a few times. The conserved phenylalanine or tryptophan is not found at the CDR3 terminus, so this likely reflects a read error. The chain has TRBV13 and TRBJ1-2; 7 nucleotides match TRBD1. The CDR3 contains 14 residues. V dropped 2 bases and J dropped 8; count of bases not matched to a gene: 8. Germline CDR1 PRHDT, CDR2 FYEKMQ (reference sequence). The CDR3 is CASSLYTGEFGYTL. In DNA, the CDR3 is TGTGCCAGCAGCTTATATACAGGGGAGTTCGGCTACACCTTA.

The rearrangement uses TRBV5-8 and TRBJ2-3; D may be TRBD2 (6 bases). Germline V gene data show CDR1 as SGHTS and CDR2 as YDEGEE. The CDR3 runs to 16 residues. The CDR3 region is CAISPLGRGSTDTQYF. CDR3 coding DNA: TGTGCTATCAGCCCTTTAGGGCGGGGAAGCACAGATACGCAGTATTTT.

The genes are TRBV6-5 and TRBJ2-7, with D possibly TRBD2 on 6 matching bases. The germline CDR1 and CDR2 sequences are MNHEY and SVGAGI. Trimming removed 0 bases from V and 3 bases from J, with 15 bases in between. The CDR3 length is 16 residues. The CDR3 here is CASSYSVLGLHYEQYF. CDR3 DNA: TGTGCCAGCAGTTACTCAGTGTTGGGACTTCACTACGAGCAGTACTTC.

A word on this clonotype: One end of the junction varies from germline; a read error may be responsible. This chain joins TRBV6-5 and TRBJ2-2; 8 nucleotides match TRBD1. The CDR3 has 15 residues. CDR1 MNHEY and CDR2 SVGAGI come from the germline V gene. CDR3 nucleotides: TGTGCCAGCAGTAAAGTCAGGGGGCAGGCCGGGGAGTTGGTTTTT. Translation: CASSKVRGQAGELVF.

Worth noting for this clonotype: A read error may produce the germline difference seen at one junction end. The DNA for the CDR3 is TGTGCCACCAGTCTGGGGAAGTCATACGAGCAGTACTTC. Translating it yields CATSLGKSYEQYF. The chain couples TRBV10-3 to TRBJ2-7, with no clear D. Per the germline V gene, CDR1 is ENHRY and CDR2 is SYGVKD. The CDR3 is 13 residues long.

The genes are TRBV10-3 and TRBJ1-4; D gene ambiguous. This CDR3 comprises 15 residues. CDR1 and CDR2 from the germline V gene are ENHRY and SYGVKD. V was pared by 5 bases and J by 8 bases, with 18 bases between. CDR3 in amino acids: CAISRDTGHNEKLFF. CDR3 bases: TGTGCCATCAGTCGGGATACGGGCCATAACGAAAAACTGTTTTTT.